These 27 T cell receptor beta chains came from one sample sequenced in a study of OX40 agonist ivuxolimab in advanced cancers. The repertoire was sequenced with immunoSEQ multiplex PCR; TCRdb's copy has only in-frame clones and lacks some. The sample lists 46,000 or so clones, approximately 77% seen once, with under 3% in the top ten. The material was CD4+ or CD8+ T cells sorted from blood, obtained in a trial of the OX40 agonist ivuxolimab. These receptors originate from an adult with an advanced solid tumor such as melanoma, head and neck, liver or kidney cancer.

The J gene is TRBJ1-2, the V gene TRBV29-1; no clear D. The CDR3 extends over 12 amino acids. The V end was cut by 6 bases, the J end by 3 bases, with 11 bases between. Germline-derived CDR1 and CDR2 are SQVTM and ANQGSEA. The CDR3 is CSVSDGDYGYTF. CDR3 sequence (DNA): TGCAGCGTCTCGGACGGAGACTATGGCTACACCTTC.

The gene calls are TRBV10-1 and TRBJ1-2; D gene uncertain. V lost 4 bases and J lost 8, with 20 bases in between. The CDR3 covers 15 residues. The germline V gene encodes CDR1 WNHNN and CDR2 SYGVQD (reference sequence). CDR3 in amino acids: CASSGRAYLPDGYTF. CDR3 sequence (DNA): TGCGCCAGCAGTGGTAGGGCCTACCTACCGGACGGCTACACCTTC.

CDR3 DNA sequence: TGTGCCAGCAGTGCGGGGGGGACCGGAGGGGTTGAAAAACTGTTTTTT. It codes for CASSAGGTGGVEKLFF. V is TRBV6-1 and J is TRBJ1-4, with D perhaps matching TRBD1 (5 bases). From germline, CDR1 is MNHNS and CDR2 SASEGT. V was pared by 4 bases and J by 7 bases, with 19 bases between. This CDR3 is 16 amino acids long.

The gene calls are TRBV5-4 and TRBJ1-4; possibly TRBD1 for D (5 bases). Germline CDR1 and CDR2: SGHNT and YYREEE (reference sequence). Trimming removed 0 bases at V and 5 bases at J, with 8 bases between. The CDR3 consists of 14 residues. CDR3 sequence (DNA): TGTGCCAGCAGCTTGGGGGGCGCCAATGAAAAACTGTTTTTT. Translated, it gives CASSLGGANEKLFF.

The CDR3 protein is CASSPMRGNYEQYF. Here the CDR3 DNA reads TGTGCCAGCTCACCAATGAGGGGAAACTACGAGCAGTACTTC. The chain recombines TRBV18 with TRBJ2-7; D might be TRBD1 or TRBD2, each matching 5 bases. The germline gives CDR1 KGHSH, CDR2 LQKENI. Deletions cut 2 bases from V and 3 bases from J, with 11 bases between. CDR3 length: 14 amino acids.

This sequence joins TRBV18 and TRBJ1-1; D is unclear. Looked up from germline, CDR1 is KGHSH and CDR2 is LQKENI. The CDR3 contains 13 residues. V was trimmed by 5 bases and J by 1 base, leaving 8 bases between them. The CDR3 here is CASSADKNTEAFF. The CDR3 nucleotides read TGTGCCAGCTCAGCCGACAAGAACACTGAAGCTTTCTTT. The entire variable domain, with the rest obtained from reference TRBV18 and TRBJ1-1, is as follows: NAGVMQNPRHLVRRRGQEARLRCSPMKGHSHVYWYRQLPEEGLKFMVYLQKENIIDESGMPKERFSAEFPKEGPSILRIQQVVRGDSAAYFCASSADKNTEAFFGQGTRLTVV.

The rearrangement links TRBV6-5 to TRBJ1-2; 9 bases align to TRBD1. V gave up 8 bases and J gave up 3 bases; unmatched junction bases: 4. The CDR3 runs to 13 residues. The germline CDR1 and CDR2 sequences are MNHEY and SVGAGI. CDR3 loop: CASQHRGHYGYTF. DNA for the CDR3: TGTGCCAGCCAACACAGGGGGCACTATGGCTACACCTTC.

The chain uses TRBV2 and TRBJ2-7; possibly TRBD1 for D (6 bases). The CDR3 has 13 amino acids. Germline CDR1 reads SNHLY; CDR2 reads FYNNEI. V lost 8 bases and J lost 1, with 12 bases in between. The CDR3 sequence: CASGRDISYEQYF. CDR3 DNA: TGTGCCAGCGGTCGGGACATTTCCTACGAGCAGTACTTC. The variable domain in full, completed from reference TRBV2 and TRBJ2-7, reads EPEVTQTPSHQVTQMGQEVILRCVPISNHLYFYWYRQILGQKVEFLVSFYNNEISEKSEIFDDQFSVERPDGSNFTLKIRSTKLEDSAMYFCASGRDISYEQYFGPGTRLTVT.

V is TRBV4-2 and J is TRBJ2-1; TRBD2 agrees at 12 bases. In germline, CDR1 is LGHNA, CDR2 YNFKEQ. The CDR3 is 16 amino acids. J was trimmed by 10 bases and V by 0 bases; bases with no gene match: 7. The CDR3: CASSQDLAGGPLEQFF. In DNA, the CDR3 is TGTGCCAGCAGCCAAGATCTAGCGGGAGGGCCGCTAGAGCAGTTCTTC.

This chain uses TRBV28 with TRBJ1-1, with a possible D match to TRBD1 (5 bases). Germline loops: CDR1 MDHEN, CDR2 SYDVKM. The CDR3 is made up of 15 amino acids. V dropped 5 bases and J dropped 3 bases, with 16 bases sitting between them. This CDR3 reads CASSPSGEGDTEAFF. In nucleotides, the CDR3 is TGTGCCAGCAGTCCCTCCGGGGAAGGGGACACTGAAGCTTTCTTT.

The chain couples TRBV6-1 to TRBJ1-3; D is perhaps TRBD1 (5 bases). V lost 1 base and J 3 bases, leaving 13 bases between the germline ends. The germline gives CDR1 MNHNS, CDR2 SASEGT. The CDR3 has 16 amino acids. The CDR3: CASSEVPGQGGNTIYF. DNA for the CDR3: TGTGCCAGCAGTGAAGTTCCGGGGCAGGGTGGAAACACCATATATTTT.

This clone was detected only once. The CDR3 sequence: CASSFLEFPNTGELFF. The CDR3 bases are TGTGCCAGCAGTTTTTTAGAGTTCCCGAACACCGGGGAGCTGTTTTTT. This chain joins TRBV27 and TRBJ2-2; the D is unclear. The germline V and J ends were trimmed by 3 bases and 0 bases, with 11 bases remaining between them. Germline loops: CDR1 MNHEY, CDR2 SMNVEV (reference sequence). CDR3 length: 16 amino acids.

This clone occurred a few times. The genes are TRBV7-6 and TRBJ2-3; D uncertain. The CDR3 totals 15 residues. The germline V gene encodes CDR1 SGHVS and CDR2 FNYEAQ. Trimming left V 3 bases short and J 3 bases short, with 13 bases between. The DNA for the CDR3 is TGTGCCAGCAGCTTCGTTAGGGTGTGTACAGATACGCAGTATTTT. It translates to CASSFVRVCTDTQYF.

The V and J genes are TRBV28 and TRBJ1-5; maybe TRBD1 (5 bases). Looked up from germline, CDR1 is MDHEN and CDR2 is SYDVKM. The CDR3 has 19 amino acids. V dropped 2 bases and J dropped 0 bases, with 20 bases sitting between them. CDR3 sequence: CASSLPSWTGAHSNQPQHF. The CDR3 DNA reads TGTGCCAGCAGTTTACCTTCATGGACCGGGGCTCATAGCAATCAGCCCCAGCATTTT.

This clone has a handful of counts. V usage is TRBV18 and J usage is TRBJ2-5, with D possibly TRBD1 on 5 matching bases. This CDR3 has 17 residues. Germline CDR1 reads KGHSH; CDR2 reads LQKENI. V lost 3 bases, J lost 5 bases, and 22 bases lay in between. The CDR3 here is CASSPELVRQKGETQYF. The CDR3 DNA follows: TGTGCCAGCTCACCCGAGTTGGTTAGACAGAAGGGGGAGACCCAGTACTTC.

The chain uses TRBV18 and TRBJ2-1, with 7 bases fitting TRBD2. This CDR3 is built from 15 residues. Germline V gene sequence: CDR1 KGHSH, CDR2 LQKENI. Germline trimming cut 2 bases from V and 3 bases from J; bases unmatched to any gene: 4. In DNA, the CDR3 is TGTGCCAGCTCACCAGGGGGGGACTACTACAATGAGCAGTTCTTC. It is translated as CASSPGGDYYNEQFF. Variable domain in full (rest from reference TRBV18 and TRBJ2-1): NAGVMQNPRHLVRRRGQEARLRCSPMKGHSHVYWYRQLPEEGLKFMVYLQKENIIDESGMPKERFSAEFPKEGPSILRIQQVVRGDSAAYFCASSPGGDYYNEQFFGPGTRLTVL.

The sample holds one count of this clone. This chain connects TRBV2 to TRBJ2-7, with 7 bases lining up with TRBD2. The CDR3 spans 15 residues. J gave up 3 bases and V 4 bases, and 9 bases lay outside the gene matches. Germline-derived CDR1 and CDR2 are SNHLY and FYNNEI. In DNA form, the CDR3 reads TGTGCCAGCAGTGCTCCTAGCGGACGTTACTACGAGCAGTACTTC. Protein: CASSAPSGRYYEQYF.

The V call is TRBV18, the J call TRBJ2-3; 8 bases line up with TRBD2. CDR3 length: 17 amino acids. In germline, CDR1 is KGHSH, CDR2 LQKENI. Trimming took 6 bases from V and 4 from J; bases not matched to a gene: 15. CDR3 sequence: CASSLGAPGLGSDTQYF. CDR3 sequence (DNA): TGTGCCAGCTCGCTTGGGGCACCGGGACTAGGTTCAGATACGCAGTATTTT.

CDR3 nucleotides: TGCGCCAGCAGTGGCCCTCCTTCCTACGAGCAGTACTTC. Translating it yields CASSGPPSYEQYF. The chain recombines TRBV10-1 with TRBJ2-7; D remains ambiguous. Trimming left V 4 bases short and J 1 base short, with 8 bases between. CDR3 length: 13 residues. The germline V gene has CDR1 WNHNN and CDR2 SYGVQD (reference sequence).

This clone turned up a few times. The CDR3 DNA sequence: TGTGCCAGCAGTCTTCGCGGACAGGGATCGGTCCCCGGGGAGCTGTTTTTT. Amino acids: CASSLRGQGSVPGELFF. The V gene is TRBV7-3, the J gene TRBJ2-2, with 8 bases that match TRBD1. Germline CDR1 reads SGHTA; CDR2 reads FQGTGA. Trimming took 6 bases from V and 6 from J; bases not matched to a gene: 15. CDR3 size: 17 residues.

The chain links TRBV6-6 to TRBJ1-2; no firm D call. Per the germline V gene, CDR1 is MNHNY and CDR2 is SVGAGI (reference sequence). CDR3 size: 11 residues. V was pared by 7 bases and J by 8 bases, with 11 bases between. In DNA, the CDR3 is TGTGCCAGCACCAACTTTGGCGGCTACACCTTC. Translation: CASTNFGGYTF.

The DNA of the CDR3 is TGCAGCGTTGACTGGGTGGATACGCAGTATTTT. Protein sequence: CSVDWVDTQYF. The chain joins TRBV29-1 to TRBJ2-3; no definite D call. The CDR3 consists of 11 residues. Trimming left V 3 bases short and J 6 bases short, with 7 bases between. Per the germline V gene, CDR1 is SQVTM and CDR2 is ANQGSEA.

This chain connects TRBV19 to TRBJ1-5; D is possibly TRBD1 (6 bases). The CDR3 length is 15 residues. Trimming left V 7 bases short and J 0 bases short, with 13 bases between. Germline CDR1 is LNHDA and CDR2 is SQIVND (reference sequence). CDR3 in DNA: TGTGCCAGTACCGGCCGCAGGGGTAGCAATCAGCCCCAGCATTTT. It codes for CASTGRRGSNQPQHF.

The CDR3 sequence: CASSTRQAGETQYF. The CDR3 coding sequence is TGTGCCAGCAGCACAAGACAGGCCGGGGAGACCCAGTACTTC. This sequence joins TRBV9 and TRBJ2-5, with D possibly matching TRBD1 (6 bases). The CDR3 sequence is 14 residues long. Trimming cost V 4 bases and J 5 bases, with 15 bases left between them. Looked up from germline, CDR1 is SGDLS and CDR2 is YYNGEE.

This rearrangement joins TRBV7-6 to TRBJ2-7, with D perhaps given as TRBD1 or TRBD2 (6 bases each). The CDR3 has 16 amino acids. V was clipped by 2 bases and J by 2 bases, with 16 bases between them. Germline CDR1 SGHVS, CDR2 FNYEAQ. The DNA of the CDR3 is TGTGCCAGCAGCTTAAATAGCTGGAGGGGGACCTACGAGCAGTACTTC. Translation gives CASSLNSWRGTYEQYF.

This clone was observed a few times. This chain connects TRBV28 to TRBJ1-2, with 7 bases aligning to TRBD1. There are 15 residues in the CDR3. The germline CDR1 and CDR2 sequences are MDHEN and SYDVKM. The J segment lost 3 bases and the V segment lost 4 bases, leaving 8 bases of the junction unmatched. For the CDR3, the DNA is TGTGCCAGCAGTTCATCCCAGGGGGTTGACTATGGCTACACCTTC. Amino acids: CASSSSQGVDYGYTF.

By sample fraction, this clone is medium-sized. CDR3 sequence reads: CASSPGLASKQYF. For the CDR3, the DNA is TGCGCCAGCAGCCCCGGACTAGCGTCGAAGCAGTACTTC. The rearrangement joins TRBV4-1 to TRBJ2-7; TRBD2 matches at 9 bases. CDR3 length: 13 amino acids. Per the germline V gene, CDR1 is MGHRA and CDR2 is YSYEKL. With V trimmed by 4 bases and J by 8 bases, 6 bases remained unmatched.